The clone carrying this T cell receptor (beta chain) has only a few counts. Its matching antigen is unknown. The data are from a study of response to subunit inactivated influenza vaccine. Study findings and constraints: That few new T cells are recruited by each seasonal influenza vaccination was the authors' suggestion.

Germline V lookup: CDR1 SGHRS, CDR2 YFSETQ. V lost 4 bases and J lost 5, with 21 bases in between. This CDR3 comprises 17 residues. TCRdb used MiXCR to reprocess the RT-PCR reads, holding one entry per CDR3 protein. The sample lists 280,000 or so distinct CDR3 sequences, 21% occurring once. The V gene is TRBV5-1, the J gene TRBJ2-2, with D perhaps being TRBD1 or TRBD2 (5 bases each). The sequenced sample was PBMCs from blood, obtained 21 months after vaccination. This receptor was identified in a man between 45 and 75 years old who received an inactivated influenza vaccine. CDR3: CASSRGDLPSGTGELFF. The CDR3 DNA reads as TGCGCCAGCAGCCGAGGGGATCTACCCTCGGGGACCGGGGAGCTGTTTTTT.